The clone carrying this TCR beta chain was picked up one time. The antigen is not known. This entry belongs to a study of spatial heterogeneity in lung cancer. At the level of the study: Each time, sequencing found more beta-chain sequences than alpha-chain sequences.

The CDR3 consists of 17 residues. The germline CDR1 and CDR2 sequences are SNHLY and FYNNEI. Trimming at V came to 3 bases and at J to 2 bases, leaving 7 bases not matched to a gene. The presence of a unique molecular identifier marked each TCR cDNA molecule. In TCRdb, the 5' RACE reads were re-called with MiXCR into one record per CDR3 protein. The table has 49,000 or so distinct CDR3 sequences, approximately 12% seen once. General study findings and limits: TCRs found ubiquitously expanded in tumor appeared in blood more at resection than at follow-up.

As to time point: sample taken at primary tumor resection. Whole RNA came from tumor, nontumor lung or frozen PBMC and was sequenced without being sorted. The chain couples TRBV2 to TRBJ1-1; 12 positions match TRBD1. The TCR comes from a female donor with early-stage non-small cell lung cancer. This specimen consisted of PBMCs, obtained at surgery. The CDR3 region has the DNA TGTGCCAGCAGTGAGCCGGGACAGGGGGCTCCCAACACTGAAGCTTTCTTT. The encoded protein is CASSEPGQGAPNTEAFF.